These 11 T cell receptor beta chains came from one sample sequenced in a study of Ad26.COV2.S vaccination and SARS-CoV-2 variants. Only in-frame clones appear in the TCRdb table, and some are missing; sequencing was by immunoSEQ multiplex PCR. Of 300,000 to 350,000 clones in the sample, 75% to 90% are singletons; the top ten hold around 10%. As to treatment: some 20 received Ad26.COV2.S at low or high dose, single or two shots; roughly five received placebo; per-sample allocation not given. After the first vaccine or placebo injection, samples were drawn on day 63. The specimen comprised peripheral blood, sampled in a trial of Ad26.COV2.S vaccine versus placebo. The source is a person aged 18 to 59 who received the Ad26.COV2.S COVID-19 vaccine or a placebo.

The V call is TRBV19, the J call TRBJ2-2; 7 positions match TRBD2. This CDR3 spans 15 amino acids. V lost 8 bases and J lost 4; bases outside the gene matches: 10. Germline V gene lookup returns CDR1 LNHDA and CDR2 SQIVND (reference sequence). The CDR3 nucleotides are TGTGCCAGTCTAGGGAGGGAGGAGGGCACCGGGGAGCTGTTTTTT. This sequence encodes CASLGREEGTGELFF.

This chain uses TRBV2 with TRBJ2-1; D may be TRBD2 (6 bases). Germline CDR1 reads SNHLY; CDR2 reads FYNNEI. The CDR3 totals 17 residues. V was shortened by 5 bases and J by 7 bases, with 24 bases between the two germline ends. This CDR3 is CASSHHTREGSGNEQFF. The CDR3 DNA sequence: TGTGCCAGCAGTCATCATACCAGGGAAGGTAGCGGAAATGAGCAGTTCTTC. The full variable domain, with the rest looked up from reference TRBV2 and TRBJ2-1, is EPEVTQTPSHQVTQMGQEVILRCVPISNHLYFYWYRQILGQKVEFLVSFYNNEISEKSEIFDDQFSVERPDGSNFTLKIRSTKLEDSAMYFCASSHHTREGSGNEQFFGPGTRLTVL.

The rearrangement joins TRBV6-6 to TRBJ2-5; D possibly corresponds to TRBD2 (7 bases). Trimming left V 4 bases short and J 0 bases short, with 12 bases between. CDR1 MNHNY and CDR2 SVGAGI come from the germline V gene (reference sequence). The CDR3 runs to 15 residues. The CDR3 spells CASSWGGQDQETQYF. The DNA for the CDR3 is TGTGCCAGCAGTTGGGGGGGGCAGGACCAAGAGACCCAGTACTTC.

V and J are TRBV27 and TRBJ1-3; D remains ambiguous. V lost 6 bases, J lost 0 bases, and 12 bases lay in between. The CDR3 extends over 15 amino acids. Per the germline V gene, CDR1 is MNHEY and CDR2 is SMNVEV (reference sequence). In DNA, the CDR3 is TGTGCCAGCAGCCTAGACGGAACCTCTGGAAACACCATATATTTT. Translating it yields CASSLDGTSGNTIYF.

The chain recombines TRBV7-2 with TRBJ2-5; D is ambiguous. V gave up 0 bases and J gave up 3 bases, with 8 bases separating them. Germline V lookup: CDR1 SGHTA, CDR2 FQGNSA. The CDR3 has 14 amino acids. CDR3 sequence: CASSLAPTEETQYF. CDR3 in DNA: TGTGCCAGCAGCTTAGCCCCAACAGAAGAGACCCAGTACTTC.

The V call is TRBV11-3, the J call TRBJ2-3; the match to TRBD2 covers 14 bases. There are 16 residues in the CDR3. The V gene end was trimmed by 5 bases and the J gene end by 9 bases; junction bases not matched to a gene: 10. Germline V gives CDR1 SGHNT, CDR2 YENEEA. CDR3 in DNA: TGTGCCAGCAGCACACGACTAGCGGGAGGGGTCTCGACGCAGTATTTT. It yields the protein CASSTRLAGGVSTQYF.

Note on this clone: Other DNA sequences in this sample translate to the same CDR3. V gene TRBV6-5 combines with J gene TRBJ1-2, with D perhaps matching TRBD1 (5 bases). V was pared by 5 bases and J by 1 base, with 8 bases between. Germline loops: CDR1 MNHEY, CDR2 SVGAGI. The CDR3 consists of 13 residues. The CDR3 sequence is CASSRDGNYGYTF. As DNA, the CDR3 is TGTGCCAGCAGTCGGGACGGTAACTATGGCTACACCTTC.

V usage is TRBV2 and J usage is TRBJ1-6, with D possibly TRBD1 on 6 matching bases. V shed 4 bases and J shed 11 bases, with 12 bases lying between them. This CDR3 is built from 13 residues. Germline V gene lookup returns CDR1 SNHLY and CDR2 FYNNEI. The CDR3 bases are TGTGCCAGCAGTGCCCAAGGGGGAACACCCCTCCACTTT. Its protein is CASSAQGGTPLHF.

The chain joins TRBV24-1 to TRBJ2-1; 9 positions match TRBD1. The junction had 8 bases not matched to a gene; V was cut back by 4 bases and J by 8 bases. The length of the CDR3 is 15 residues. The germline V gene encodes CDR1 KGHDR and CDR2 SFDVKD. The CDR3 DNA reads TGTGCCACCAGTGAGAAACAGGGGGCGGTTCATGAGCAGTTCTTC. As protein: CATSEKQGAVHEQFF.

The rearrangement links TRBV25-1 to TRBJ2-1; no definite D call. V lost 2 bases to trimming and J lost 8 bases, with 10 bases between them. Germline CDR1 MGHDK, CDR2 SYGVNS. The CDR3 contains 13 residues. CDR3 region: CASSEPGRDEQFF. DNA of the CDR3: TGTGCCAGCAGTGAACCGGGTCGGGATGAGCAGTTCTTC. The full variable domain, rest sourced from reference TRBV25-1 and TRBJ2-1, is EADIYQTPRYLVIGTGKKITLECSQTMGHDKMYWYQQDPGMELHLIHYSYGVNSTEKGDLSSESTVSRIRTEHFPLTLESARPSHTSQYLCASSEPGRDEQFFGPGTRLTVL.

This chain connects TRBV10-3 to TRBJ2-1; 10 nucleotides line up with TRBD2. CDR3 length: 17 amino acids. V lost 2 bases, J lost 7 bases, and 11 bases stayed unmatched. Germline loops: CDR1 ENHRY, CDR2 SYGVKD. The CDR3 protein is CAISERGSGRGRNEQFF. CDR3 DNA: TGTGCCATCAGTGAGAGGGGGAGCGGGAGGGGGAGGAATGAGCAGTTCTTC.